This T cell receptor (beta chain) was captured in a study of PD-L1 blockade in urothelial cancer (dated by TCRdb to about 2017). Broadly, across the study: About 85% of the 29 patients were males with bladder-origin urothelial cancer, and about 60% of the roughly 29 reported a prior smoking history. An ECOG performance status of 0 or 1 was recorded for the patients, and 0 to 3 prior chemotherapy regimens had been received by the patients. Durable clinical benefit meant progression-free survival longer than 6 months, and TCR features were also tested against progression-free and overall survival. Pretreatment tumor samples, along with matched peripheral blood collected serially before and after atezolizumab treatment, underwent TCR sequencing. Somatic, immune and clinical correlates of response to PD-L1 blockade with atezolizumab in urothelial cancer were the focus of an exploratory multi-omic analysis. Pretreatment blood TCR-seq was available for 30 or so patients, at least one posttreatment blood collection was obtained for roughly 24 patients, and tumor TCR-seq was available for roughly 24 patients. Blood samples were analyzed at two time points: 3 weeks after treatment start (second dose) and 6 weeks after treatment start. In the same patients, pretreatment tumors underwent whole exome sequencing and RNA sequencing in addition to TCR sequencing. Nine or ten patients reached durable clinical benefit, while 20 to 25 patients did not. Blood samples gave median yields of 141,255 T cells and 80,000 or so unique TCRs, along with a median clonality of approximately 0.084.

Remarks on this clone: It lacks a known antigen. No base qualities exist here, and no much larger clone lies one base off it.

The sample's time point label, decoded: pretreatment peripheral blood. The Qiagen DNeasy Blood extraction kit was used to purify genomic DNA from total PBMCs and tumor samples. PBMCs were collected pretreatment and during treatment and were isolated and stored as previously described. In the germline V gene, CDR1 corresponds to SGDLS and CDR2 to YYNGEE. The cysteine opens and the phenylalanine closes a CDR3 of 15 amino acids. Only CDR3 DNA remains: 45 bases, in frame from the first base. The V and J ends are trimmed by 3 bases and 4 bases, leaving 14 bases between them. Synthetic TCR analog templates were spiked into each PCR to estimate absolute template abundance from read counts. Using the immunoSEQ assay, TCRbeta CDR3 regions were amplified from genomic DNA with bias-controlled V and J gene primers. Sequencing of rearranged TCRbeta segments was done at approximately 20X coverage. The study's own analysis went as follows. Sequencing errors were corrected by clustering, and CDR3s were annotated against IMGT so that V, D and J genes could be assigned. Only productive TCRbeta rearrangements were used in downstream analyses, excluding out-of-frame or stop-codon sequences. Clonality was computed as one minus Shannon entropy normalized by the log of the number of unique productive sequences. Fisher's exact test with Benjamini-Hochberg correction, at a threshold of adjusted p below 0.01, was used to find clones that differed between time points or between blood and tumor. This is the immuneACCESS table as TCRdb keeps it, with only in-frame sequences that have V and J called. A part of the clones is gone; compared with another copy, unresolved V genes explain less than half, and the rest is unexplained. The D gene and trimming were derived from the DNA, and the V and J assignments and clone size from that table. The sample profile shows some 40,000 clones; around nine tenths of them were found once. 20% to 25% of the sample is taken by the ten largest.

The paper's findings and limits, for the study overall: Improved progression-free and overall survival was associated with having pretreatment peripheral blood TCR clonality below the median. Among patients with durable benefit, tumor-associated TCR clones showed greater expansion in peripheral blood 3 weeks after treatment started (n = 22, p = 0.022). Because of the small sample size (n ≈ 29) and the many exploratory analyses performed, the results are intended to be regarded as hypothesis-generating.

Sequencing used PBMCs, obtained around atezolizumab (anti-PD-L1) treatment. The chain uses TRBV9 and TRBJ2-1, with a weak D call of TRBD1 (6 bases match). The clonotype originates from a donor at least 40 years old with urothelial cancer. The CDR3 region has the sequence CASSATGLLYNEQFF. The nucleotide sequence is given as TGTGCCAGCAGCGCAACAGGGCTATTGTACAATGAGCAGTTCTTC.